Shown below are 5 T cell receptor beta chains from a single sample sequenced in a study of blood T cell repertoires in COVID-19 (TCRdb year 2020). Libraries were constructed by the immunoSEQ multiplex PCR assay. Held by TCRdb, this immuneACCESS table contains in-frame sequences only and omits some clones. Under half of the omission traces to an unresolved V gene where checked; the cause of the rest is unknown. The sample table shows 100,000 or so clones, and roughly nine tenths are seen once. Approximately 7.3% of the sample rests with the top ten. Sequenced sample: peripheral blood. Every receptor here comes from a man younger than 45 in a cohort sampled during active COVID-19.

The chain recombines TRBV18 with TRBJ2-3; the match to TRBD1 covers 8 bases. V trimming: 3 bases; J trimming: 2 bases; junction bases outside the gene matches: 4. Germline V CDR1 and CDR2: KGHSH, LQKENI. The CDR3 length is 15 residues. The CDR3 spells CASSPMDRDTDTQYF. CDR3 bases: TGTGCCAGCTCACCTATGGACAGGGACACAGATACGCAGTATTTT.

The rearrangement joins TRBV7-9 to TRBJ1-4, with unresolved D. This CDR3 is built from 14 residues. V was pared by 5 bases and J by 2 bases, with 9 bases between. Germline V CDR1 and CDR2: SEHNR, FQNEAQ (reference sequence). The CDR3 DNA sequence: TGTGCCAGCAGCCCTTCGGGGACTAATGAAAAACTGTTTTTT. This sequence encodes CASSPSGTNEKLFF. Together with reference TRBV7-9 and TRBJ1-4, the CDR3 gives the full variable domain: DTGVSQNPRHKITKRGQNVTFRCDPISEHNRLYWYRQTLGQGPEFLTYFQNEAQLEKSRLLSDRFSAERPKGSFSTLEIQRTEQGDSAMYLCASSPSGTNEKLFFGSGTQLSVL.

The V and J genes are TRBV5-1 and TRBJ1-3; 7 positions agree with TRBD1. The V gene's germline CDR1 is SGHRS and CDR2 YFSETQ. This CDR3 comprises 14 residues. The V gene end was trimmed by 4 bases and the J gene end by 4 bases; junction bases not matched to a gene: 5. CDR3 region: CASSRDSLGNTIYF. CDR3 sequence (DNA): TGCGCCAGCAGCCGGGACAGCCTCGGAAACACCATATATTTT.

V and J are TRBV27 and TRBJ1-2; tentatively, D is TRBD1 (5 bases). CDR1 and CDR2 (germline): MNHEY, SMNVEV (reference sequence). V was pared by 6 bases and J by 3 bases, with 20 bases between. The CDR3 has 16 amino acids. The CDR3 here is CASSDAQDVGYYGYTF. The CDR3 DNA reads TGTGCCAGCAGCGATGCACAGGATGTAGGGTACTATGGCTACACCTTC.

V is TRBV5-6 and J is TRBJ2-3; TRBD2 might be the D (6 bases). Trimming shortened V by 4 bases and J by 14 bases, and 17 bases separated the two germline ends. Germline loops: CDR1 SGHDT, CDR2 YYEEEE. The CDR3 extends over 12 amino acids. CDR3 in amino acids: CASSMKLALSYF. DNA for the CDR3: TGTGCCAGCAGCATGAAACTAGCCCTGTCGTATTTT.